The clone carrying this TCR beta chain was observed a single time. What it binds is unknown. The data were taken from a study of cytomegalovirus exposure and HLA in healthy donors. About the study: Researchers previously reported finding 90 million to 130 million unique TCR beta sequences from approximately 190 million T cells.

It was with 60 Vbeta and 13 Jbeta primers that the PCR ran. The repertoire was sequenced with immunoSEQ multiplex PCR; TCRdb's copy has only in-frame clones and lacks some. The table includes about 240,000 clones, about 77% detected once. Notes on the study in general: Upon later analysis, HLA-associated TCR beta chains proved more clonally expanded than other, equally common chains. HLA alleles were associated with roughly 15,000 TCR beta sequences in a later analysis at 0.05 false discovery rate. The later analysis indicated that the majority of CMV-associated TCR beta chains appeared HLA-restricted.

The CDR3 covers 13 residues. Per the germline V gene, CDR1 is MNHEY and CDR2 is SMNVEV (reference sequence). Trimming cost V 6 bases and J 1 base, with 9 bases left between them. The material sequenced was PBMCs. The chain uses TRBV27 and TRBJ1-1; unclear D gene. The sequence was collected from a boy aged 5-17 years in good health and CMV-seronegative. The CDR3 loop is CASSPGENTEAFF. The CDR3 DNA reads TGTGCCAGCAGCCCCGGGGAGAACACTGAAGCTTTCTTT.